The 10 T cell receptor beta chains below all came from one sample that was sequenced in a study of human T cells and chemical hapten exposure. TCRdb processed the RACE reads anew with MiXCR; each CDR3 protein has one entry. The sample shows just over 350,000 distinct CDR3 sequences, about 6% of them seen only once. The time point here: patch test 2, 6 weeks after DPC sensitization. Treatment defined: therapeutic diphenylcyclopropenone sensitization with weekly scalp DPC. This sample comprised whole blood, obtained in connection with sensitization to the hapten diphenylcyclopropenone (DPC). The receptors here all came from a woman between 18 and 29 years old with alopecia areata. Some clones in this sample may be carry-over from other donors' samples.

The J gene is TRBJ1-5, the V gene TRBV6-5, with D unclear. V was pared by 4 bases and J by 5 bases, with 9 bases between. This CDR3 has 13 amino acids. Per the germline V gene, CDR1 is MNHEY and CDR2 is SVGAGI. CDR3 DNA: TGTGCCAGCAGTTTATCGTATTATCAGCCCCAGCATTTT. Translation gives CASSLSYYQPQHF.

This clonotype was observed a handful of times. The chain employs TRBV28 and TRBJ1-2; 12 bases map to TRBD1. Germline V gene lookup returns CDR1 MDHEN and CDR2 SYDVKM. The CDR3 consists of 18 residues. Trimming removed 4 bases from V and 4 bases from J; junction bases left unmatched: 13. CDR3 nucleotide sequence: TGTGCCAGCAGTTCCGCCGGGACAGGGGGCAGGCGGACCTATGGCTACACCTTC. Protein product: CASSSAGTGGRRTYGYTF.

In its sample, this clonotype was seen many times. This sequence joins TRBV5-5 and TRBJ1-4; no reliable D call. Trimming removed 2 bases from V and 8 bases from J, with 19 bases in between. CDR3 length: 16 residues. Germline V gene sequence: CDR1 SGHKS, CDR2 YYEKEE (reference sequence). The CDR3 is CASSLLGFTLGEKLFF. The CDR3 nucleotides read TGTGCCAGCAGCTTATTAGGTTTCACCCTCGGGGAAAAACTGTTTTTT.

At least ten counts were recorded for this clonotype. The rearrangement links TRBV7-9 to TRBJ2-3, with a weak D call TRBD1 (6 bases). Trimming removed 5 bases at V and 2 bases at J, with 11 bases between. Germline V gene lookup returns CDR1 SEHNR and CDR2 FQNEAQ (reference sequence). The CDR3 runs to 14 residues. The CDR3 sequence: CASSTGQPTDTQYF. CDR3 bases: TGTGCCAGCAGCACCGGACAGCCCACAGATACGCAGTATTTT.

This clonotype was recorded at least ten times. The rearrangement joins TRBV27 to TRBJ1-2, with D possibly matching TRBD1 (5 bases). Trimming cost V 4 bases and J 4 bases, with 19 bases left between them. The CDR3 consists of 16 residues. Germline V gives CDR1 MNHEY, CDR2 SMNVEV (reference sequence). The CDR3 is CASSWGRALGTYGYTF. CDR3 in DNA: TGTGCCAGCAGTTGGGGCAGGGCATTGGGGACCTATGGCTACACCTTC.

The chain has TRBV7-2 and TRBJ1-1, with 7 bases fitting TRBD1. Germline lookup yields CDR1 SGHTA and CDR2 FQGNSA. V lost 5 bases and J lost 8; bases outside the gene matches: 11. This CDR3 contains 14 residues. CDR3 DNA sequence: TGTGCCAGCAGCCCGCGTAGGGGGCGGTCGGAAGCTTTCTTT. Its translation is CASSPRRGRSEAFF. The whole variable domain, remainder taken from reference TRBV7-2 and TRBJ1-1, is GAGVSQSPSNKVTEKGKDVELRCDPISGHTALYWYRQSLGQGLEFLIYFQGNSAPDKSGLPSDRFSAERTGGSVSTLTIQRTQQEDSAVYLCASSPRRGRSEAFFGQGTRLTVV.

This clonotype turned up a few times. The V call is TRBV7-2, the J call TRBJ2-5, with D tentatively TRBD1 (6 bases). This CDR3 is built from 14 residues. Germline V gives CDR1 SGHTA, CDR2 FQGNSA. V was shortened by 2 bases and J by 0 bases, with 7 bases between the two germline ends. CDR3 loop: CASSLYRDQETQYF. The CDR3 DNA sequence: TGTGCCAGCAGCTTATACAGGGACCAAGAGACCCAGTACTTC. The full variable domain, completed using reference TRBV7-2 and TRBJ2-5, is GAGVSQSPSNKVTEKGKDVELRCDPISGHTALYWYRQSLGQGLEFLIYFQGNSAPDKSGLPSDRFSAERTGGSVSTLTIQRTQQEDSAVYLCASSLYRDQETQYFGPGTRLLVL.

The rearrangement links TRBV7-6 to TRBJ1-2; D might be TRBD1 (6 bases). The V end lost 11 bases, the J end lost 6 bases, and 22 bases lay between the germline ends. CDR1 is SGHVS and CDR2 is FNYEAQ in the germline V gene. This CDR3 spans 14 amino acids. The CDR3 DNA is TGTGCCGTCCATACAGGGTATTCGGCCGATGGCTACACCTTC. Amino acid sequence: CAVHTGYSADGYTF.

This sequence joins TRBV5-6 and TRBJ1-2; D unclear. The V gene's germline CDR1 is SGHDT and CDR2 YYEEEE. The CDR3 contains 15 residues. Deletions cut 2 bases from V and 6 bases from J, with 17 bases between. The CDR3 here is CASSFRRPSADGYTF. DNA for the CDR3: TGTGCCAGCAGCTTTCGCCGTCCCTCGGCGGATGGCTACACCTTC.

J is TRBJ2-7 and V is TRBV20-1; TRBD2 might be the D (5 bases). Germline lookup yields CDR1 DFQATT and CDR2 SNEGSKA (reference sequence). CDR3 length equals 13 residues. The germline V and J ends were trimmed by 1 base and 7 bases, with 14 bases remaining between them. This CDR3 reads CSARAAGTREQYF. CDR3 bases: TGCAGTGCTAGAGCTGCGGGCACCCGGGAGCAGTACTTC.